This entry is about one T cell receptor (beta chain). Its target is unknown. A minimum of 6 micrograms of total RNA was extracted per sample. This record belongs to a study of blood T cells in healthy people across ages. Whole-study findings and limits: Unsorted PBMC material precluded a definitive naive versus antigen-experienced comparison.

Next came a second PCR, run for about 7 to 12 cycles, which used a sample-barcoded 5' primer along with a J-beta primer mix. In TCRdb, the 5' RACE reads were re-called with MiXCR into one record per CDR3 protein. The sample consists of 800,000 or so distinct CDR3 sequences, less than 60% of them appearing once. Trimming shortened V by 2 bases and J by 2 bases, and 12 bases separated the two germline ends. Germline V CDR1 and CDR2: LNHNV, YYDKDF (reference sequence). This CDR3 spans 15 amino acids. The sequence was collected from a man at least 80 years old in good health. The sequenced sample was blood. The genes are TRBV15 and TRBJ1-1; D is perhaps TRBD1 (6 bases). Here the CDR3 reads CATSRPGQTNTEAFF. The CDR3 DNA sequence: TGTGCCACCAGCAGACCAGGACAGACTAACACTGAAGCTTTCTTT.